Below are 10 T cell receptor beta chains sequenced from a single sample in a study of vaccination effects on CD4 cells after COVID-19. Only in-frame clones appear in the TCRdb table, and some are missing; sequencing was by immunoSEQ multiplex PCR. The table lists tens of thousands of clones, around 70% of them singletons. Their specific antigens are unknown. Antigen-specific CD4+ T cells were expanded (with viral peptide pools) by the ViraFEST assay ahead of sequencing. When less than 12 days of culture had elapsed, CD4+ T cells were isolated. Sample: CD4+ T cells from PBMCs cultured with HCoV-229E spike peptides, taken before COVID-19 vaccination. The receptors were sampled from a human donor who received a COVID-19 vaccine.

The rearrangement links TRBV15 to TRBJ2-5; tentative D call: TRBD1 (5 bases). CDR1 and CDR2 (germline): LNHNV, YYDKDF (reference sequence). The V end lost 0 bases, the J end lost 5 bases, and 10 bases lay between the germline ends. The CDR3 sequence is 14 residues long. This CDR3 reads CATSRDQGSETQYF. The CDR3 coding sequence is TGTGCCACCAGCAGAGACCAGGGATCGGAGACCCAGTACTTC.

V usage is TRBV9 and J usage is TRBJ2-7, with TRBD2 matching over 14 bases. Germline loops: CDR1 SGDLS, CDR2 YYNGEE. V shed 1 base, J shed 3 bases, and the junction held 12 bases outside the gene matches. CDR3 size: 19 residues. CDR3 loop: CASSVSTPGTSGRVYEQYF. DNA of the CDR3: TGTGCCAGCAGCGTATCCACCCCCGGGACTAGCGGGAGAGTCTACGAGCAGTACTTC.

This clone was detected only once. The junction and the germline gene differ at one end; a read error may be behind it. The rearrangement links TRBV7-9 to TRBJ2-2, with 8 bases identical to TRBD2. CDR3 length: 16 residues. Per germline, CDR1 SEHNR and CDR2 FQNEAQ (reference sequence). The CDR3 DNA reads TGTGCCAGCAGCTTAAGCGGGGGCCCTGTACCCGGGGGGCTGTTTTTT. This sequence encodes CASSLSGGPVPGGLFF.

The rearrangement uses TRBV18 and TRBJ1-2; 7 bases agree with TRBD1. V gave up 5 bases and J gave up 5 bases; unmatched junction bases: 5. The germline CDR1 and CDR2 sequences are KGHSH and LQKENI. The CDR3 is made up of 13 amino acids. The CDR3 region has the DNA TGTGCCAGCTCAGCCGGGACAGAGTATGGCTACACCTTC. Translated, it gives CASSAGTEYGYTF.

This chain links TRBV6-5 with TRBJ1-2; TRBD1 aligns across 7 bases. The CDR3 length is 13 residues. J lost 6 bases, V lost 7 bases, and 8 bases had no gene match. CDR1 is MNHEY and CDR2 is SVGAGI in the germline V gene. The CDR3 DNA sequence: TGTGCCAGCAACCTCGGGACAGCCGATGGCTACACCTTC. Encoded protein: CASNLGTADGYTF.

This clone was seen only a few times. This CDR3 reads CASSVATGGLYNEQFF. The CDR3 DNA sequence: TGTGCCAGCAGCGTAGCGACTGGAGGACTTTACAATGAGCAGTTCTTC. The chain recombines TRBV9 with TRBJ2-1, with D possibly TRBD2 on 5 matching bases. Germline V lookup: CDR1 SGDLS, CDR2 YYNGEE. There are 16 residues in the CDR3. V shed 0 bases and J shed 4 bases, with 14 bases lying between them.

This clone was counted between two and nine times. The chain couples TRBV15 to TRBJ1-4, with 10 bases identical to TRBD1. The V segment lost 0 bases and the J segment 8 bases; nucleotides outside the gene matches: 6. There are 16 residues in the CDR3. Per germline, CDR1 LNHNV and CDR2 YYDKDF (reference sequence). The CDR3, as DNA: TGTGCCACCAGCAGAGAGTCAGGGACAGGGGCGGAAAAACTGTTTTTT. Translation: CATSRESGTGAEKLFF.

The rearrangement joins TRBV5-1 to TRBJ1-2, with D perhaps matching TRBD1 (6 bases). Between the trimmed V and J ends, which lost 4 bases and 2 bases, there was a span of 12 bases. In germline, CDR1 is SGHRS, CDR2 YFSETQ. The CDR3 length is 14 residues. The CDR3 reads CASSLSDRNYGYTF. The CDR3 bases are TGCGCCAGCAGCCTCTCAGACAGGAACTATGGCTACACCTTC. Full variable domain (rest looked up from reference TRBV5-1 and TRBJ1-2): KAGVTQTPRYLIKTRGQQVTLSCSPISGHRSVSWYQQTPGQGLQFLFEYFSETQRNKGNFPGRFSGRQFSNSRSEMNVSTLELGDSALYLCASSLSDRNYGYTFGSGTRLTVV.

This clone is medium-sized within its sample. Other DNA sequences within the sample encode an identical CDR3. The chain uses TRBV4-1 and TRBJ2-5; D is possibly TRBD1 (6 bases). This CDR3 is 15 amino acids long. With 4 bases removed from V and 5 bases from J, the gap between germline ends came to 17 bases. Looked up from germline, CDR1 is MGHRA and CDR2 is YSYEKL. CDR3 bases: TGCGCCAGCAGCCCTGAGGACAGCCCACGTGAGACCCAGTACTTC. Amino acid sequence: CASSPEDSPRETQYF.

The J gene is TRBJ2-5, the V gene TRBV7-7; possibly TRBD1 or TRBD2 for D (5 bases each). Germline V gives CDR1 SSHAT, CDR2 FNYEAQ (reference sequence). V lost 0 bases to trimming and J lost 5 bases, with 10 bases between them. CDR3 length: 14 amino acids. CDR3 sequence: CASSLAPGPETQYF. In DNA, the CDR3 is TGTGCCAGCAGCTTAGCTCCGGGGCCGGAGACCCAGTACTTC.